These 10 T cell receptor beta chains originate from one sample sequenced in a study of T cell responses to AZD1222 COVID-19 vaccine. The protocol was immunoSEQ multiplex PCR, while the TCRdb copy is restricted to in-frame clones and leaves out a portion. The sample lists roughly 110,000 clones, about 90% occurring once. Sample: peripheral blood, taken on day 0 of AZD1222 vaccination. These receptors originate from an adult in good health.

This chain uses TRBV19 with TRBJ2-5; D is tentatively TRBD1 or TRBD2 (6 bases each). Trimming removed 4 bases from V and 2 bases from J, with 17 bases in between. In germline, CDR1 is LNHDA, CDR2 SQIVND (reference sequence). The CDR3 sequence is 16 residues long. The CDR3 reads CASSKGARGGQETQYF. The CDR3, as DNA: TGTGCCAGTAGTAAGGGTGCCAGGGGAGGACAAGAGACCCAGTACTTC.

V and J are TRBV7-2 and TRBJ2-3; D not resolved. This CDR3 spans 12 amino acids. V was cut by 5 bases and J by 2 bases, with 5 bases left in between. Per germline, CDR1 SGHTA and CDR2 FQGNSA. CDR3 amino acids: CASSTYTDTQYF. CDR3 sequence (DNA): TGTGCCAGCAGCACCTACACAGATACGCAGTATTTT.

This clone was observed a single time. The chain combines TRBV9 with TRBJ2-5; D is ambiguous. CDR1 and CDR2 (germline): SGDLS, YYNGEE. Trimming took 4 bases from V and 1 from J, leaving 8 bases between them. The CDR3 covers 13 residues. The CDR3 spells CASSINSQETQYF. As DNA, the CDR3 is TGTGCCAGCAGCATCAACTCCCAAGAGACCCAGTACTTC. Full variable domain (outside the CDR3, taken from reference TRBV9 and TRBJ2-5): DSGVTQTPKHLITATGQRVTLRCSPRSGDLSVYWYQQSLDQGLQFLIQYYNGEERAKGNILERFSAQQFPDLHSELNLSSLELGDSALYFCASSINSQETQYFGPGTRLLVL.

The count of this clone is one. The V call is TRBV7-3, the J call TRBJ2-1; TRBD2 agrees at 10 bases. Unmatched junction bases numbered 6, after V lost 2 bases and J lost 8 bases. The CDR3 is 15 amino acids. Germline lookup yields CDR1 SGHTA and CDR2 FQGTGA. CDR3 sequence reads: CASSLGLAEFDEQFF. The CDR3 DNA sequence: TGTGCCAGCAGCTTAGGACTAGCGGAGTTCGATGAGCAGTTCTTC.

This chain connects TRBV5-6 to TRBJ1-1; possible D gene TRBD1, 5 bases. Germline CDR1 SGHDT, CDR2 YYEEEE. Trimming removed 4 bases from V and 0 bases from J, with 13 bases in between. This CDR3 is 15 amino acids long. In DNA, the CDR3 is TGTGCCAGCAGCATACAGGATAATATGAACACTGAAGCTTTCTTT. Translation: CASSIQDNMNTEAFF.

The chain has TRBV9 and TRBJ2-3, with a tentative D call TRBD1 (5 bases). The CDR3 runs 14 residues. Trimming pared 0 bases from V and 2 bases from J, leaving 7 bases between. Germline lookup yields CDR1 SGDLS and CDR2 YYNGEE. The CDR3 bases are TGTGCCAGCAGCGTAGAGGGGATCACAGATACGCAGTATTTT. Its translation is CASSVEGITDTQYF.

V gene TRBV21-1 combines with J gene TRBJ2-6. TRBV21-1 represents a pseudogene. CDR3 size: 17 residues. CDR3 in DNA: TGTGCCAGCAGCACTAAGGACCTTTTGTCTGGGGCCAACGTCCTGACTTTC. Its protein product is CASSTKDLLSGANVLTF.

The chain is built from TRBV12-3 or TRBV12-4 and TRBJ2-1; D is undetermined. V gave up 5 bases and J gave up 10 bases, with 12 bases separating them. This CDR3 comprises 12 residues. The CDR3 region has the DNA TGTGCCAGCAGTCTTGGACGGAGAGAGCAGTTCTTC. As protein: CASSLGRREQFF.

J is TRBJ2-1 and V is TRBV20-1, with 7 positions matching TRBD2. Germline CDR1 is DFQATT and CDR2 is SNEGSKA (reference sequence). Germline trimming cut 3 bases from V and 8 bases from J; bases unmatched to any gene: 4. The CDR3 contains 12 residues. DNA for the CDR3: TGCAGTGCTAGTCTGGCGGGAGATGAGCAGTTCTTC. This gives the protein CSASLAGDEQFF.

The J gene is TRBJ2-1, the V gene TRBV7-8; the match to TRBD2 covers 12 bases. V was clipped by 5 bases and J by 9 bases; unmatched bases: 11. Germline V gene sequence: CDR1 SGHVS, CDR2 FQNEAQ. The CDR3 consists of 16 residues. CDR3 sequence reads: CASSLRLAGGPPEQFF. CDR3 nucleotides: TGTGCCAGCAGCCTCCGCCTAGCGGGAGGGCCCCCTGAGCAGTTCTTC. The full variable domain, with the rest looked up from reference TRBV7-8 and TRBJ2-1, is GAGVSQSPRYKVAKRGQDVALRCDPISGHVSLFWYQQALGQGPEFLTYFQNEAQLDKSGLPSDRFFAERPEGSVSTLKIQRTQQEDSAVYLCASSLRLAGGPPEQFFGPGTRLTVL.